Listed below are T cell receptor beta chains from one sample, sequenced in a study of somatic mutations in cytotoxic T cells in rheumatoid arthritis. TCRdb keeps only in-frame clones here, not all; method: immunoSEQ multiplex PCR. The sample consists of just under 7,000 clones, roughly 70% of them appearing once. The specimen sequenced was CD8+ T cells sorted from blood. These receptors were collected from an adult with rheumatoid arthritis. Both conserved end residues are part of each CDR3. Fields, in order: V gene, clone size, CDR3 length, J gene, D gene, CDR3 protein, CDR3 DNA. D genes are given only for firm matches. Expanded clones are given a class, and other clones once, few, many or no size at all.

v_gene: TRBV5-1
abundance: NA
len: 14
j_gene: TRBJ2-7
d_gene: TRBD1
CDR3aa: CASSVQGETYEQYF
CDR3nt: TGCGCCAGCAGCGTACAGGGGGAGACCTACGAGCAGTACTTC

v_gene: TRBV7-2
abundance: NA
len: 14
j_gene: TRBJ1-4
d_gene: NA
CDR3aa: CASSLEGDRGDLFF
CDR3nt: TGTGCCAGCAGCTTAGAGGGTGATCGGGGGGACCTGTTTTTT

v_gene: TRBV2
abundance: NA
len: 15
j_gene: TRBJ1-5
d_gene: NA
CDR3aa: CASGRGGTYNQPQHF
CDR3nt: TGTGCCAGCGGCCGGGGGGGGACTTACAATCAGCCCCAGCATTTT

v_gene: TRBV7-2
abundance: NA
len: 13
j_gene: TRBJ1-1
d_gene: NA
CDR3aa: CASSLGSATEAFF
CDR3nt: TGTGCCAGCAGCTTAGGGTCGGCCACTGAAGCTTTCTTT

v_gene: TRBV7-9
abundance: NA
len: 16
j_gene: TRBJ1-5
d_gene: TRBD1
CDR3aa: CASSQIGQGRGQPQHF
CDR3nt: TGTGCCAGCAGCCAAATCGGACAGGGAAGGGGCCAGCCCCAGCATTTT

v_gene: TRBV6-1
abundance: NA
len: 15
j_gene: TRBJ2-3
d_gene: NA
CDR3aa: CASSEGVGSTDTQYF
CDR3nt: TGTGCCAGCAGTGAAGGGGTGGGGAGCACAGATACGCAGTATTTT

v_gene: TRBV30
abundance: NA
len: 12
j_gene: TRBJ1-2
d_gene: TRBD1
CDR3aa: CAWSVDRGGYTF
CDR3nt: TGTGCCTGGAGTGTAGACAGGGGTGGCTACACCTTC

v_gene: TRBV5-4
abundance: NA
len: 14
j_gene: TRBJ2-3
d_gene: NA
CDR3aa: CASSAGGRTDTQYF
CDR3nt: TGTGCCAGCAGCGCCGGGGGCCGCACAGATACGCAGTATTTT

v_gene: TRBV18
abundance: NA
len: 14
j_gene: TRBJ1-2
d_gene: NA
CDR3aa: CASSPSDSRYGYTF
CDR3nt: TGTGCCAGCTCACCATCAGATTCACGTTATGGCTACACCTTC

v_gene: TRBV19
abundance: NA
len: 13
j_gene: TRBJ2-7
d_gene: NA
CDR3aa: CASSVKFLGEQYF
CDR3nt: TGTGCCAGTAGTGTCAAATTCCTAGGCGAGCAGTACTTC

v_gene: TRBV7-9
abundance: NA
len: 14
j_gene: TRBJ2-1
d_gene: TRBD1
CDR3aa: CASRPPGQGYEQFF
CDR3nt: TGTGCCAGCAGGCCCCCGGGACAGGGCTATGAGCAGTTCTTC

v_gene: TRBV19
abundance: few
len: 11
j_gene: TRBJ1-5
d_gene: NA
CDR3aa: CASSQNQPQHF
CDR3nt: TGTGCCAGTAGCCAAAATCAGCCCCAGCATTTT

v_gene: TRBV9
abundance: NA
len: 16
j_gene: TRBJ1-1
d_gene: NA
CDR3aa: CASTPKEGRMNTEAFF
CDR3nt: TGTGCCAGCACCCCCAAGGAGGGGCGGATGAACACTGAAGCTTTCTTT

v_gene: TRBV7-9
abundance: NA
len: 16
j_gene: TRBJ2-7
d_gene: TRBD2
CDR3aa: CASSPRGSSGAYEQYF
CDR3nt: TGTGCCAGCAGCCCCCGGGGGAGTAGCGGGGCCTACGAGCAGTACTTC

v_gene: TRBV2
abundance: NA
len: 16
j_gene: TRBJ2-7
d_gene: TRBD2
CDR3aa: CASKSRGGGASYEQYF
CDR3nt: TGTGCCAGCAAATCGCGTGGCGGGGGGGCTTCCTACGAGCAGTACTTC

v_gene: TRBV6-4
abundance: NA
len: 13
j_gene: TRBJ2-1
d_gene: TRBD2
CDR3aa: CASSDSSAGGEFF
CDR3nt: TGTGCCAGCAGTGACTCGAGTGCGGGGGGCGAGTTCTTC

v_gene: TRBV6-1
abundance: NA
len: 13
j_gene: TRBJ1-1
d_gene: NA
CDR3aa: CASSIGGGTEAFF
CDR3nt: TGTGCCAGCAGTATAGGGGGGGGCACTGAAGCTTTCTTT

v_gene: TRBV5-1
abundance: NA
len: 14
j_gene: TRBJ1-1
d_gene: NA
CDR3aa: CASSFRGLNTEAFF
CDR3nt: TGCGCCAGCAGCTTTAGAGGGCTGAACACTGAAGCTTTCTTT

v_gene: TRBV4-1
abundance: NA
len: 15
j_gene: TRBJ1-4
d_gene: TRBD1
CDR3aa: CASSQSGGYYEKLFF
CDR3nt: TGCGCCAGCAGCCAGTCAGGGGGCTATTATGAAAAACTGTTTTTT

v_gene: TRBV6-1
abundance: once
len: 14
j_gene: TRBJ1-2
d_gene: NA
CDR3aa: CASSERETLYGYTF
CDR3nt: TGTGCCAGCAGTGAAAGGGAGACACTCTATGGCTACACCTTC

v_gene: TRBV14
abundance: NA
len: 14
j_gene: TRBJ1-3
d_gene: NA
CDR3aa: CASSQEGAGNTIYF
CDR3nt: TGTGCCAGCAGCCAAGAGGGTGCTGGAAACACCATATATTTT

v_gene: TRBV6-5
abundance: once
len: 15
j_gene: TRBJ2-1
d_gene: NA
CDR3aa: CASAPGPIAYNEQFF
CDR3nt: TGTGCCAGCGCGCCCGGGCCGATCGCCTACAATGAGCAGTTCTTC

v_gene: TRBV19
abundance: NA
len: 15
j_gene: TRBJ1-5
d_gene: NA
CDR3aa: CASNLGPTGNQPQHF
CDR3nt: TGTGCCAGTAACCTAGGGCCAACAGGGAATCAGCCCCAGCATTTT

v_gene: TRBV2
abundance: once
len: 17
j_gene: TRBJ1-5
d_gene: TRBD1
CDR3aa: CASSGQGANRGNQPQHF
CDR3nt: TGTGCCAGCAGTGGACAGGGGGCGAATAGAGGCAATCAGCCCCAGCATTTT

v_gene: TRBV10-1
abundance: NA
len: 13
j_gene: TRBJ2-7
d_gene: TRBD1
CDR3aa: CATIQGAAFEQYF
CDR3nt: TGCGCCACCATACAGGGGGCCGCCTTCGAGCAGTACTTC

v_gene: TRBV27
abundance: NA
len: 17
j_gene: TRBJ2-5
d_gene: TRBD2
CDR3aa: CASSLTAPSGAGETQYF
CDR3nt: TGTGCCAGCAGTTTAACGGCCCCTAGCGGGGCGGGAGAGACCCAGTACTTC

v_gene: TRBV27
abundance: NA
len: 15
j_gene: TRBJ1-1
d_gene: NA
CDR3aa: CASSLSSTVNTEAFF
CDR3nt: TGTGCCAGCAGTTTATCGTCGACAGTGAACACTGAAGCTTTCTTT

v_gene: TRBV11-2
abundance: NA
len: 15
j_gene: TRBJ2-5
d_gene: TRBD2
CDR3aa: CASSPGLAERETQYF
CDR3nt: TGTGCCAGCAGCCCTGGACTAGCGGAAAGGGAGACCCAGTACTTC

v_gene: TRBV2
abundance: NA
len: 14
j_gene: TRBJ2-7
d_gene: TRBD1
CDR3aa: CASSEIGGHYEQYF
CDR3nt: TGTGCCAGCAGTGAGATAGGGGGCCACTACGAGCAGTACTTC

v_gene: TRBV19
abundance: medium-sized
len: 15
j_gene: TRBJ1-5
d_gene: NA
CDR3aa: CASSVVDSSNQPQHF
CDR3nt: TGTGCCAGTAGTGTGGTGGATTCGAGCAATCAGCCCCAGCATTTT

v_gene: TRBV6-5
abundance: large
len: 13
j_gene: TRBJ1-2
d_gene: TRBD1
CDR3aa: CASSPTGNYGYTF
CDR3nt: TGTGCCAGCAGCCCGACAGGGAACTATGGCTACACCTTC

v_gene: TRBV5-8
abundance: NA
len: 16
j_gene: TRBJ2-7
d_gene: TRBD2
CDR3aa: CASSLGSSGALYEQYF
CDR3nt: TGTGCCAGCAGCTTAGGATCTAGCGGCGCACTCTACGAGCAGTACTTC

v_gene: TRBV6-6
abundance: NA
len: 13
j_gene: TRBJ2-1
d_gene: NA
CDR3aa: CASRSDPNNEQFF
CDR3nt: TGTGCCAGCAGGTCCGATCCCAACAATGAGCAGTTCTTC

v_gene: TRBV6-4
abundance: few
len: 13
j_gene: TRBJ2-2
d_gene: NA
CDR3aa: CASSDRDTGELFF
CDR3nt: TGTGCCAGCAGTGACAGGGACACCGGGGAGCTGTTTTTT

v_gene: TRBV18
abundance: few
len: 12
j_gene: TRBJ1-2
d_gene: NA
CDR3aa: CASSPEQWGYTF
CDR3nt: TGTGCCAGCTCACCGGAACAATGGGGCTACACCTTC

v_gene: TRBV7-8
abundance: NA
len: 16
j_gene: TRBJ1-4
d_gene: NA
CDR3aa: CASSLGPFATNEKLFF
CDR3nt: TGTGCCAGCAGCTTAGGTCCCTTTGCAACTAATGAAAAACTGTTTTTT

v_gene: TRBV6-1
abundance: few
len: 13
j_gene: TRBJ1-5
d_gene: NA
CDR3aa: CASRGSSVSPQHF
CDR3nt: TGTGCCAGCAGGGGGTCTTCCGTGTCGCCCCAGCATTTT

v_gene: TRBV7-9
abundance: NA
len: 13
j_gene: TRBJ2-7
d_gene: NA
CDR3aa: CASSPDSAYEQYF
CDR3nt: TGTGCCAGCAGCCCCGACAGCGCCTACGAGCAGTACTTC